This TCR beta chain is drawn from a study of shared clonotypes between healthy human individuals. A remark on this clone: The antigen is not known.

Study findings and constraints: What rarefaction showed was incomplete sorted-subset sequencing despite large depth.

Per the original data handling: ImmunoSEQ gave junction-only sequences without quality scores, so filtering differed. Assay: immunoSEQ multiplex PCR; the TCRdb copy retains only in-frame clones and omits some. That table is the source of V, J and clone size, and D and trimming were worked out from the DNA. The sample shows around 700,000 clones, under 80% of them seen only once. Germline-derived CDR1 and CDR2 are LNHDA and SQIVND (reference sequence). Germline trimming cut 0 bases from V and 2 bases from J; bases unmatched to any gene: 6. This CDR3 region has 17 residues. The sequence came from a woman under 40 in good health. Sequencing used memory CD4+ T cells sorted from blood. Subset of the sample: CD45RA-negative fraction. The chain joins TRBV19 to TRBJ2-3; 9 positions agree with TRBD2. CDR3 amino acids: CASSIDSGSDYTDTQYF. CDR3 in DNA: TGTGCCAGTAGTATAGATAGCGGGAGCGACTACACAGATACGCAGTATTTT. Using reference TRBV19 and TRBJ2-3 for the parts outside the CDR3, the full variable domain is DGGITQSPKYLFRKEGQNVTLSCEQNLNHDAMYWYRQDPGQGLRLIYYSQIVNDFQKGDIAEGYSVSREKKESFPLTVTSAQKNPTAFYLCASSIDSGSDYTDTQYFGPGTRLTVL.